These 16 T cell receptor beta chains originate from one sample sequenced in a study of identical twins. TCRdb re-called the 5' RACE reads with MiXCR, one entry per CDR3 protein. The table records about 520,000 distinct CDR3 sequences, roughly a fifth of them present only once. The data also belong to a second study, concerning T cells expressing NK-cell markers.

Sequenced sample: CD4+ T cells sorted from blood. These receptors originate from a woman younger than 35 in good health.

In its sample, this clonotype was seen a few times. Here the CDR3 reads CASSHGTAGYEQYF. For the CDR3, the DNA is TGTGCCAGCAGCCATGGGACAGCGGGCTACGAGCAGTACTTC. This rearrangement joins TRBV12-3 or TRBV12-4 to TRBJ2-7, with D tentatively TRBD1 (7 bases). The V end was cut by 6 bases, the J end by 3 bases, with 15 bases between. This CDR3 comprises 14 residues.

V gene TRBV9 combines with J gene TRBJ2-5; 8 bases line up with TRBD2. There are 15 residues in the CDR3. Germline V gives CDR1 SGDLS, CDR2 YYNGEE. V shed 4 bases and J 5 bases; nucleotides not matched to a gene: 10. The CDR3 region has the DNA TGTGCCAGCAGCAGCTACGGGGGGGCCGAGGAGACCCAGTACTTC. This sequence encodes CASSSYGGAEETQYF.

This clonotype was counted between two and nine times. The CDR3 sequence: CASCRDWERDGYTF. CDR3 nucleotides: TGCGCCAGCTGCCGGGACTGGGAGAGAGATGGCTACACCTTC. The chain employs TRBV5-1 and TRBJ1-2, with D perhaps TRBD1 (5 bases). The CDR3 runs 14 residues. Trimming left V 7 bases short and J 6 bases short, with 19 bases between. CDR1 and CDR2 from the germline V gene are SGHRS and YFSETQ.

CDR3 coding DNA: TGCAGTGCCGGGTCAGGGGATCGGGGCTACACCTTC. Residues: CSAGSGDRGYTF. This chain connects TRBV20-1 to TRBJ1-2; D might be TRBD1 (6 bases). The CDR3 covers 12 residues. The V gene lost 6 bases and the J gene lost 8 bases, with 16 bases spanning the gap. The germline CDR1 and CDR2 sequences are DFQATT and SNEGSKA (reference sequence).

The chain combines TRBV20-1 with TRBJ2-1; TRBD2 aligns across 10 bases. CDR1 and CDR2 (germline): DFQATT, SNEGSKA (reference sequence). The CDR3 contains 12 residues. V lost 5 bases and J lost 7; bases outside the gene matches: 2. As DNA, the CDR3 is TGCAGTGCTGCTAGCGGGGGAAATGAGCAGTTCTTC. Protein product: CSAASGGNEQFF.

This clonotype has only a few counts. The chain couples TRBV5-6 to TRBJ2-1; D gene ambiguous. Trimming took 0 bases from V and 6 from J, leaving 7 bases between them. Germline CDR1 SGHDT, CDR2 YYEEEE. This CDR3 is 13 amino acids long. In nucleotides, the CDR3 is TGTGCCAGCAGCTTGGTGGTTGGCAATGAGCAGTTCTTC. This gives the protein CASSLVVGNEQFF.

CDR3 bases: TGCAGTGCTAGGGGACAGACCTACGAGCAGTACTTC. Its protein is CSARGQTYEQYF. The chain carries TRBV20-1 and TRBJ2-7; TRBD1 aligns across 7 bases. The junction had 1 base not matched to a gene; V was cut back by 3 bases and J by 2 bases. This CDR3 is built from 12 residues. Germline V lookup: CDR1 DFQATT, CDR2 SNEGSKA (reference sequence).

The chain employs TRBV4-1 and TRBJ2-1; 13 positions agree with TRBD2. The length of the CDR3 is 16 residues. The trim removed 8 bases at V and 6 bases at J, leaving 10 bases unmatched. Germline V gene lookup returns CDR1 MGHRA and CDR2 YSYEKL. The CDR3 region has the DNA TGCGCCAGCTCAAGACTAGCGGGAGGCGGAAGCAATGAGCAGTTCTTC. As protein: CASSRLAGGGSNEQFF.

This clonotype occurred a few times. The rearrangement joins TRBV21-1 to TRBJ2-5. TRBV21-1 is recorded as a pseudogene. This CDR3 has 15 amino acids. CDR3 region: CASSIDSMYQETQYF. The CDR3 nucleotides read TGTGCCAGCAGCATAGACAGCATGTACCAAGAGACCCAGTACTTC.

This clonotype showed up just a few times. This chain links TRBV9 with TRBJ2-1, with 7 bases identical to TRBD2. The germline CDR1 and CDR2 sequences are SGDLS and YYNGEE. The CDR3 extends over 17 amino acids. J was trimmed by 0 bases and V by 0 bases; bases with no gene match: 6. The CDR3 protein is CASSVDAGRSSYNEQFF. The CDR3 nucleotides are TGTGCCAGCAGCGTAGATGCCGGGAGGAGCTCCTACAATGAGCAGTTCTTC.

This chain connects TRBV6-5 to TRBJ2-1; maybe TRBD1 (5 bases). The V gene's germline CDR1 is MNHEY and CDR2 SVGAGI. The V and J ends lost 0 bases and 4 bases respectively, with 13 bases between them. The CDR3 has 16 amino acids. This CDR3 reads CASSYSIGQGYNEQFF. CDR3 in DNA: TGTGCCAGCAGTTACTCGATAGGGCAGGGTTACAATGAGCAGTTCTTC.

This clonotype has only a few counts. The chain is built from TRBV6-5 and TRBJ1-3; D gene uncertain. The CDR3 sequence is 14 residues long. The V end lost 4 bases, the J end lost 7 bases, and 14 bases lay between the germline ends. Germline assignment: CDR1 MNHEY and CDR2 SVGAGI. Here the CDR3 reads CASSLSGGWNTIYF. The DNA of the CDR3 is TGTGCCAGCAGTTTAAGCGGCGGCTGGAACACCATATATTTT.

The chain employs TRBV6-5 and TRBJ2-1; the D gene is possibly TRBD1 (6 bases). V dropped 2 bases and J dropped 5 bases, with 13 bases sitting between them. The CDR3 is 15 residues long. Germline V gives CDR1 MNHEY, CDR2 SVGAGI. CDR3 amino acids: CASSYGGRANNEQFF. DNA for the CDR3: TGTGCCAGCAGTTACGGGGGCAGGGCTAACAATGAGCAGTTCTTC.

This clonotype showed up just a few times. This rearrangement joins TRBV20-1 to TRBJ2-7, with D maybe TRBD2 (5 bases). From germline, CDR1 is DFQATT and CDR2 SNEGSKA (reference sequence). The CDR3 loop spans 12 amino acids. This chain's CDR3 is CGASGFFDEQYF. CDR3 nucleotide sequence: TGCGGAGCAAGCGGCTTCTTCGACGAGCAGTACTTC.

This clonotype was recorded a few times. Here the CDR3 DNA reads TGTGCCAGCGCTCCTTTATCTAGCGGGATCAACAATGAGCAGTTCTTC. It yields the protein CASAPLSSGINNEQFF. The V gene is TRBV6-2 or TRBV6-3, the J gene TRBJ2-1, with 9 bases matching TRBD2. J gave up 5 bases and V 8 bases, and 13 bases lay outside the gene matches. Germline V gene sequence: CDR1 MNHEY, CDR2 SVGEGT. CDR3 length: 16 residues.

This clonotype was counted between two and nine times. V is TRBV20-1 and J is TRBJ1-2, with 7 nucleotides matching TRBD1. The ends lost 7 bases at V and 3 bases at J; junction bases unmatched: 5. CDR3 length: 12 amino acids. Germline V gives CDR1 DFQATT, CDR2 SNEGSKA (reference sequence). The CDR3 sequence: CSVSGGDYGYTF. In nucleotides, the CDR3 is TGCAGTGTATCAGGGGGTGACTATGGCTACACCTTC.